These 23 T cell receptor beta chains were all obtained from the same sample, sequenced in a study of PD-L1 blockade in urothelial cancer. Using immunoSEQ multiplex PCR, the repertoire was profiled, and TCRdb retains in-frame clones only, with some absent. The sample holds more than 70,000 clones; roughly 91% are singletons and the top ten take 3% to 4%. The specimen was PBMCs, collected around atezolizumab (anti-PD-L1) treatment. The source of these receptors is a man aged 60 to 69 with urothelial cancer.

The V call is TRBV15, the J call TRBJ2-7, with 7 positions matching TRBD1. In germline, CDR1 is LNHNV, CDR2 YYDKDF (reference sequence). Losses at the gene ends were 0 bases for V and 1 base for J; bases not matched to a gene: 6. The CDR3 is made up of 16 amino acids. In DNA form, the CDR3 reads TGTGCCACCAGCAGAGATCGGCAACAGGGGTCCTACGAGCAGTACTTC. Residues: CATSRDRQQGSYEQYF.

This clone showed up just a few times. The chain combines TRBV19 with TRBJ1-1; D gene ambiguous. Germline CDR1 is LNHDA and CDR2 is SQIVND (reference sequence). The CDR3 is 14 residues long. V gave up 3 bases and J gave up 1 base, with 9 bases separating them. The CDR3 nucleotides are TGTGCCAGTAGTATCCCCGGTAAGAACACTGAAGCTTTCTTT. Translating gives CASSIPGKNTEAFF.

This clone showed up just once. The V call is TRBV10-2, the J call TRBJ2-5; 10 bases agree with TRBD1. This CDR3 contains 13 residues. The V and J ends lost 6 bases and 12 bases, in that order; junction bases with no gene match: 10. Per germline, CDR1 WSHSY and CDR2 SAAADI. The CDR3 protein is CASSANRDRGEYF. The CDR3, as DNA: TGCGCCAGCAGCGCCAACCGGGACAGGGGCGAGTACTTC.

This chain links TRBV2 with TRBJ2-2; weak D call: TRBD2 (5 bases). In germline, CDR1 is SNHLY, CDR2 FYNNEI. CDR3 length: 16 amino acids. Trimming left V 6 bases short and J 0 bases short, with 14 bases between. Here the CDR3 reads CASSVGAAANTGELFF. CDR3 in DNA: TGTGCCAGCAGCGTTGGAGCGGCGGCGAACACCGGGGAGCTGTTTTTT.

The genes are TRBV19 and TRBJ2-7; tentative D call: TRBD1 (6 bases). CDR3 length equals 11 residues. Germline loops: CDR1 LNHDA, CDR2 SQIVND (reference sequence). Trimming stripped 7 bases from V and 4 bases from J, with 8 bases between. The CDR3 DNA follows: TGTGCCAGTACTCAGGGGTACGAGCAGTACTTC. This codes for CASTQGYEQYF.

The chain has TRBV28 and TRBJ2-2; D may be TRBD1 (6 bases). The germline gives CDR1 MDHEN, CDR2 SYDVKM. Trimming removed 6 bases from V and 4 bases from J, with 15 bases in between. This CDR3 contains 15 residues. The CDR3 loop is CASSFRDTFTGELFF. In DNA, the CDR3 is TGTGCCAGCAGCTTCCGGGACACCTTCACCGGGGAGCTGTTTTTT.

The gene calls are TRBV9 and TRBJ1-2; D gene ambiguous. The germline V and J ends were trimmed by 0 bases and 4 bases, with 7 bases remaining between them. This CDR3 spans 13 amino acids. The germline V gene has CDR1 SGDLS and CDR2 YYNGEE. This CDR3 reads CASSVVQSYGYTF. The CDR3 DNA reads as TGTGCCAGCAGCGTAGTACAGTCCTATGGCTACACCTTC.

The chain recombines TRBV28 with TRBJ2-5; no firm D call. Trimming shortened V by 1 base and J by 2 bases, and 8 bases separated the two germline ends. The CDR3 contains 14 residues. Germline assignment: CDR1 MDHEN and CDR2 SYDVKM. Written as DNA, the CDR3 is TGTGCCAGCAGTTTATTCGCGGATCAAGAGACCCAGTACTTC. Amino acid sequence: CASSLFADQETQYF.

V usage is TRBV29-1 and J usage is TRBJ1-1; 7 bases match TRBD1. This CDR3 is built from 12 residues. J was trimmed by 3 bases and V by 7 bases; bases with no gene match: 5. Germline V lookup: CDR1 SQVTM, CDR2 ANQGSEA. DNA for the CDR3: TGCAGCGCCGGGACAGTCTACACTGAAGCTTTCTTT. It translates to CSAGTVYTEAFF.

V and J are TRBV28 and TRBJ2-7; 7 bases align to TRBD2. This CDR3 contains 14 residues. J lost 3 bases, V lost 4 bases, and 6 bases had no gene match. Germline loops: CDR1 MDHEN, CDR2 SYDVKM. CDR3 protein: CASSSGGILYEQYF. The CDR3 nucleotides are TGTGCCAGCAGTTCGGGGGGAATCCTCTACGAGCAGTACTTC.

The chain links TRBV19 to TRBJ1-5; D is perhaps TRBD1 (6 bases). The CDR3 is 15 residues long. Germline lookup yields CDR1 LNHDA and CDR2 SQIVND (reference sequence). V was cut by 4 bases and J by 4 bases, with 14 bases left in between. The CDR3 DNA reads TGTGCCAGTAGTAGACGACAGGACCTAAATCAGCCCCAGCATTTT. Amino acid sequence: CASSRRQDLNQPQHF.

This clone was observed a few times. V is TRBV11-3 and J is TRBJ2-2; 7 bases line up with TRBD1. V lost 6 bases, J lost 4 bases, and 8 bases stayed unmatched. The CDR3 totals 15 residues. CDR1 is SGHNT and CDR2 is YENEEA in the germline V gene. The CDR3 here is CASSSGQARTGELFF. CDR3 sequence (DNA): TGTGCCAGCAGTTCCGGACAGGCCCGCACCGGGGAGCTGTTTTTT.

CDR3 region: CASSPGTATTYEQYF. CDR3 coding DNA: TGTGCCAGCAGCCCAGGGACAGCCACTACCTACGAGCAGTACTTC. The gene calls are TRBV6-5 and TRBJ2-7, with TRBD1 identical over 7 bases. V was clipped by 6 bases and J by 2 bases; unmatched bases: 10. The CDR3 consists of 15 residues. In germline, CDR1 is MNHEY, CDR2 SVGAGI.

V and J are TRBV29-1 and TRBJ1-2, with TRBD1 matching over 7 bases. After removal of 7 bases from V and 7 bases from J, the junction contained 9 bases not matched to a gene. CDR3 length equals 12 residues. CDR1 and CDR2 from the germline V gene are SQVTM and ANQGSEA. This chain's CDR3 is CSAARQGSGYTF. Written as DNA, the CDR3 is TGCAGCGCGGCTCGACAGGGAAGTGGCTACACCTTC.

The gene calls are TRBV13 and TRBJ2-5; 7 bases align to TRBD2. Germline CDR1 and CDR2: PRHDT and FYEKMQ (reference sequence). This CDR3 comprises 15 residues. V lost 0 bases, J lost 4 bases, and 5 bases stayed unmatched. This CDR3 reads CASSLGGGSGETQYF. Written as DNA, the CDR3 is TGTGCCAGCAGCTTAGGGGGCGGGAGCGGAGAGACCCAGTACTTC. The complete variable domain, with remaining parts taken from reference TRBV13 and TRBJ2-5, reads AAGVIQSPRHLIKEKRETATLKCYPIPRHDTVYWYQQGPGQDPQFLISFYEKMQSDKGSIPDRFSAQQFSDYHSELNMSSLELGDSALYFCASSLGGGSGETQYFGPGTRLLVL.

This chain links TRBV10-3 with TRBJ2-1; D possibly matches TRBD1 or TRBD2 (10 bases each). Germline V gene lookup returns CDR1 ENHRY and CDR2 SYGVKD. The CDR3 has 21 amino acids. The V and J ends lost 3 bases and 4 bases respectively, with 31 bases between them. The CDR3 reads CAISDPTGGKAGGRTYNEQFF. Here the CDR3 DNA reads TGTGCCATCAGTGACCCGACAGGGGGCAAAGCGGGAGGGAGAACTTACAATGAGCAGTTCTTC.

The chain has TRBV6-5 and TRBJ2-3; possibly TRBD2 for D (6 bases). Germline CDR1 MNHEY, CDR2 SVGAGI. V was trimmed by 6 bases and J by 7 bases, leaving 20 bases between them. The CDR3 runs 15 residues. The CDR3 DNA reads TGTGCCAGCAGGTTGACTCCGTGGGGGGAGTATACGCAGTATTTT. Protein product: CASRLTPWGEYTQYF.

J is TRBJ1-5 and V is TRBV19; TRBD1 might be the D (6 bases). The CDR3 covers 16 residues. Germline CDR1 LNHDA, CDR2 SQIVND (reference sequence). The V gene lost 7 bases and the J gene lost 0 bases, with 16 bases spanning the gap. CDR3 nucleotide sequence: TGTGCCAGTACCCCTGGCCGGGGGGCTAGCAATCAGCCCCAGCATTTT. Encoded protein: CASTPGRGASNQPQHF.

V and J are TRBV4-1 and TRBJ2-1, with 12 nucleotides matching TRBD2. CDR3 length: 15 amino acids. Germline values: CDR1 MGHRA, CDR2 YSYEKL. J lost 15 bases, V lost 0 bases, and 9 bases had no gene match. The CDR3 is CASSQEALAGGVGFF. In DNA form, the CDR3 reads TGCGCCAGCAGCCAAGAGGCGCTAGCGGGAGGGGTTGGGTTCTTC.

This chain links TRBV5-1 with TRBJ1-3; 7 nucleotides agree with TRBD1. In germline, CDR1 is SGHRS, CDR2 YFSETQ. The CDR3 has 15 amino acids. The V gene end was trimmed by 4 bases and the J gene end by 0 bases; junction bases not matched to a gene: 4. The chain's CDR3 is CASSPQGTSGNTIYF. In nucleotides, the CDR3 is TGCGCCAGCAGCCCACAGGGGACCTCTGGAAACACCATATATTTT.

The chain's CDR3 is CASRSTGFYGYTF. Here the CDR3 DNA reads TGTGCCAGCAGGTCTACAGGGTTCTATGGCTACACCTTC. V gene TRBV27 combines with J gene TRBJ1-2; possibly TRBD1 for D (6 bases). Germline V gene data show CDR1 as MNHEY and CDR2 as SMNVEV (reference sequence). V was shortened by 6 bases and J by 4 bases, with 12 bases between the two germline ends. The CDR3 contains 13 residues.

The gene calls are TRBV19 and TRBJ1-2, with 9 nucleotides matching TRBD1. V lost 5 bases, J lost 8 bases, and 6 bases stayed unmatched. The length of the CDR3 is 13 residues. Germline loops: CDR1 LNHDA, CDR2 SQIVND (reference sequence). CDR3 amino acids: CASSLQGAFGYTF. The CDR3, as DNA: TGTGCCAGTAGTCTACAGGGGGCATTCGGCTACACCTTC.

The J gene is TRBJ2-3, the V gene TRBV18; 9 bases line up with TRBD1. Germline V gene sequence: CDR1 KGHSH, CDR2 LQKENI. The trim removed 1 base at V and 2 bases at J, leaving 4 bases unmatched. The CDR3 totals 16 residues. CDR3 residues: CASSPRDRAYTDTQYF. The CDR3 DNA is TGTGCCAGCTCACCACGGGACAGGGCCTACACAGATACGCAGTATTTT.